This T cell receptor beta chain was observed in a study of beta chain features in type 1 diabetes. Of the isolated RNA, all was reverse transcribed, and so the sequenced material was expressed TCRB transcripts. Some clones are missing from TCRdb's copy, which holds only in-frame ones; the method was immunoSEQ multiplex PCR. The top ten hold 0.013% to 0.015% of the sample, which has a few hundred thousand clones, around an eighth seen once. This clone was observed a handful of times. The antigen is unknown. Whole-study results and caveats: Shortening of TCRB CDR3s, moderate but significant, appeared in all four CD4+ subsets of Type 1 diabetes patients.

The sample taken for sequencing was naive CD4+ T cells from blood. The source is a woman younger than 35 with type 1 diabetes.

The CDR3 protein is CASRRELEYEQYF. CDR3 bases: TGTGCCAGCAGGCGGGAGCTGGAGTACGAGCAGTACTTC. V usage is TRBV6-5 and J usage is TRBJ2-7, with 7 bases identical to TRBD2. J was trimmed by 4 bases and V by 6 bases; bases with no gene match: 6. CDR3 length: 13 amino acids. CDR1 is MNHEY, CDR2 SVGAGI, per germline.